This T cell receptor beta chain was retrieved from a study of T cell changes during pregnancy in multiple sclerosis. Assay used: immunoSEQ multiplex PCR; TCRdb lists only in-frame clones, some missing. The table has roughly 80,000 clones, about 92% seen once. This CDR3 is built from 15 residues. From germline, CDR1 is KGHSH and CDR2 LQKENI. Trimming stripped 8 bases from V and 2 bases from J, with 18 bases between. The origin of this receptor is a female donor with multiple sclerosis, enrolled in a pregnancy study. The chain carries TRBV18 and TRBJ1-2; possibly TRBD1 for D (6 bases). The material was peripheral blood, obtained before pregnancy. CDR3 amino acids: CASHGAITGNYGYTF. The CDR3 DNA reads as TGTGCCAGCCACGGGGCGATTACAGGGAACTATGGCTACACCTTC.